This TCR beta chain stems from a study of T-cell memory formation after mild COVID-19. Study-wide results and limits: Clones that shrank (day 15 to 85) were balanced CD4/CD8, whereas later expanders leaned CD4+.

From the 5' RACE reads, TCRdb called clonotypes with MiXCR, one entry per CDR3 protein. The table shows around 320,000 distinct CDR3 sequences, with 15% to 20% occurring only once. The sample holds a few counts of this clonotype. The antigen is undetermined. The TCR was taken from a man aged 18-30 years who had mild COVID-19 (a few samples of this study predate the infection). Cell type and time point are not known. Material: PBMCs or a T cell subset sorted from them (not recorded which).

The CDR3 protein is CASSQVLLSGSAGYTF. The CDR3 nucleotides are TGCGCCAGCAGCCAAGTTTTGTTGTCGGGGTCGGCTGGCTACACCTTC. The V gene is TRBV4-3, the J gene TRBJ1-2; D is undetermined. Germline lookup yields CDR1 LGHNA and CDR2 YSLEER. CDR3 length: 16 residues. The V and J ends lost 1 base and 7 bases respectively, with 19 bases between them.